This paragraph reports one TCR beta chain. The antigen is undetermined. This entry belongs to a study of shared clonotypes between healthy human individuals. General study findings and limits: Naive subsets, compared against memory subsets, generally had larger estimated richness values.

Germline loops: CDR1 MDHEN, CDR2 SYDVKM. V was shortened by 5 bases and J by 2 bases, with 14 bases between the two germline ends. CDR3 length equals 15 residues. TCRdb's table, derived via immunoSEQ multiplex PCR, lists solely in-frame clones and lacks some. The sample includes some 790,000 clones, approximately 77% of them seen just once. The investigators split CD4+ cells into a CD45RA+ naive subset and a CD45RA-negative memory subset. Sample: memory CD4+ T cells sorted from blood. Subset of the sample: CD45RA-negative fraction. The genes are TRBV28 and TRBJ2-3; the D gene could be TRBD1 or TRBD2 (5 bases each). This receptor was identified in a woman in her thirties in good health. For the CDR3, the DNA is TGTGCCAGCAGTGGGTTGGGGGTAAACACAGATACGCAGTATTTT. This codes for CASSGLGVNTDTQYF.